Below, 10 T cell receptor beta chains from the same sample are listed, as sequenced in a study of blood T cell repertoires in COVID-19. Some clones are missing from TCRdb's copy, which holds only in-frame ones; the method was immunoSEQ multiplex PCR. This sample has approximately 90,000 clones, with roughly 86% found just once. The sample was peripheral blood. These receptor sequences come from a human donor with acute or convalescent COVID-19. The donor label of this sample is uncertain.

The chain is built from TRBV7-9 and TRBJ2-7; tentatively, D is TRBD1 (6 bases). Trimming cost V 5 bases and J 2 bases, with 10 bases left between them. This CDR3 contains 13 residues. From germline, CDR1 is SEHNR and CDR2 FQNEAQ (reference sequence). The CDR3 loop reads CASSPRGPYEQYF. The CDR3 nucleotides are TGTGCCAGCAGCCCCAGGGGTCCCTACGAGCAGTACTTC. The variable domain in full, completed from reference TRBV7-9 and TRBJ2-7, reads DTGVSQNPRHKITKRGQNVTFRCDPISEHNRLYWYRQTLGQGPEFLTYFQNEAQLEKSRLLSDRFSAERPKGSFSTLEIQRTEQGDSAMYLCASSPRGPYEQYFGPGTRLTVT.

This chain links TRBV5-4 with TRBJ2-5, with D possibly TRBD2 on 5 matching bases. Trimming left V 4 bases short and J 3 bases short, with 16 bases between. CDR1 is SGHNT and CDR2 is YYREEE in the germline V gene (reference sequence). This CDR3 comprises 15 residues. CDR3 coding DNA: TGTGCCAGCAGCGGCCCGGACTCAGAGAAAGAGACCCAGTACTTC. Amino acids: CASSGPDSEKETQYF.

The V gene is TRBV19, the J gene TRBJ2-2, with D possibly matching TRBD1 (6 bases). The germline gives CDR1 LNHDA, CDR2 SQIVND (reference sequence). Trimming pared 4 bases from V and 6 bases from J, leaving 15 bases between. The CDR3 runs 15 residues. The DNA of the CDR3 is TGTGCCAGTAGTACCCTCCGAAGGGGGTCCGGGGAGCTGTTTTTT. As protein: CASSTLRRGSGELFF.

The genes are TRBV28 and TRBJ2-2; TRBD1 is a possible D gene (7 bases). The V and J ends lost 4 bases and 5 bases respectively, with 14 bases between them. The CDR3 length is 15 residues. In germline, CDR1 is MDHEN, CDR2 SYDVKM. CDR3 protein: CASSYQGGRTGELFF. The DNA for the CDR3 is TGTGCCAGCAGTTACCAGGGGGGAAGGACCGGGGAGCTGTTTTTT.

The V gene is TRBV6-5, the J gene TRBJ2-7, with unresolved D. The germline V gene has CDR1 MNHEY and CDR2 SVGAGI. V was pared by 5 bases and J by 3 bases, with 11 bases between. There are 13 residues in the CDR3. The CDR3 region has the DNA TGTGCCAGCAGTATGGTCAACAGCTACGAGCAGTACTTC. This encodes CASSMVNSYEQYF.

J is TRBJ1-1 and V is TRBV7-6; D is unresolved. The CDR3 has 16 residues. The germline gives CDR1 SGHVS, CDR2 FNYEAQ. Trimming cost V 1 base and J 4 bases, with 16 bases left between them. CDR3 sequence: CASSLDRREGFTEAFF. The DNA of the CDR3 is TGTGCCAGCAGCTTAGATAGAAGAGAGGGTTTCACTGAAGCTTTCTTT.

The chain links TRBV25-1 to TRBJ2-7; TRBD1 aligns across 9 bases. The germline CDR1 and CDR2 sequences are MGHDK and SYGVNS. Unmatched junction bases numbered 6, after V lost 4 bases and J lost 5 bases. This CDR3 region has 14 residues. The CDR3 DNA is TGTGCCAGCAGTGGTGACAGGGGGAGCAACGAGCAGTACTTC. This translates into CASSGDRGSNEQYF.

This chain uses TRBV7-9 with TRBJ1-1; D uncertain. This CDR3 has 14 residues. Germline values: CDR1 SEHNR, CDR2 FQNEAQ (reference sequence). The ends were cut back, 4 bases at V and 4 bases at J, with 13 bases in the middle. The CDR3 here is CASSSSIPTTEAFF. In DNA, the CDR3 is TGTGCCAGCAGCTCTTCGATCCCTACCACTGAAGCTTTCTTT. Based on the CDR3 plus reference TRBV7-9 and TRBJ1-1, the full variable domain is DTGVSQNPRHKITKRGQNVTFRCDPISEHNRLYWYRQTLGQGPEFLTYFQNEAQLEKSRLLSDRFSAERPKGSFSTLEIQRTEQGDSAMYLCASSSSIPTTEAFFGQGTRLTVV.

The chain is built from TRBV7-2 and TRBJ1-1; TRBD1 agrees at 12 bases. V lost 0 bases, J lost 4 bases, and 0 bases stayed unmatched. Germline V gene data show CDR1 as SGHTA and CDR2 as FQGNSA. The CDR3 contains 15 residues. CDR3 sequence reads: CASSLAGQGATEAFF. CDR3 nucleotide sequence: TGTGCCAGCAGCTTAGCGGGACAGGGGGCCACTGAAGCTTTCTTT.

The table lists this clone with a count of one. The chain is built from TRBV5-4 and TRBJ1-3; no clear D gene. Germline loops: CDR1 SGHNT, CDR2 YYREEE (reference sequence). The CDR3 totals 14 residues. With 0 bases removed from V and 1 base from J, the gap between germline ends came to 5 bases. In DNA, the CDR3 is TGTGCCAGCAGCTTGGGAGGTTCTGGAAACACCATATATTTT. Encoded protein: CASSLGGSGNTIYF. The variable domain in full, with the rest retrieved from reference TRBV5-4 and TRBJ1-3, is ETGVTQSPTHLIKTRGQQVTLRCSSQSGHNTVSWYQQALGQGPQFIFQYYREEENGRGNFPPRFSGLQFPNYSSELNVNALELDDSALYLCASSLGGSGNTIYFGEGSWLTVV.